The 18 T cell receptor beta chains below all came from one sample that was sequenced in a study of regulatory T cells in long-lasting Graves disease. To make TCR beta libraries, researchers used iRepertoire HTBI primers and Arm-PCR of CDR3 regions. TCRdb re-called the multiplex PCR reads through MiXCR, storing one row per CDR3 protein. Among under 300,000 distinct CDR3 sequences listed, more than 15% were seen once. Noted time point: newly diagnosed GD, antithyroid drugs for less than 3 months. Generation of the TCR library employed RNA extracted from PBMCs. The same sample was also used in a study of T cells in Graves' hyperthyroidism and ophthalmopathy.

Sequences were derived from peripheral blood mononuclear cells (PBMCs), sampled at new diagnosis, from a patient treated with antithyroid drugs. The source of these receptors is a woman in her twenties or thirties with Graves disease.

To note about this clonotype: A much larger clone sits a single nucleotide away, making a read error possible. This CDR3 fails to terminate in the conserved phenylalanine or tryptophan, so it likely reflects a read error. The chain uses TRBV6-1 and TRBJ1-6; tentative D call: TRBD1 (5 bases). CDR3 size: 14 residues. Germline CDR1 is MNHNS and CDR2 is SASEGT. The ends were cut back, 3 bases at V and 7 bases at J, with 10 bases in the middle. The CDR3 DNA sequence: TGTGCCAGCAGTGAGGCGACAGAGAATTCACCCCTCCACCTT. Encoded protein: CASSEATENSPLHL.

This clonotype occurred many times. The rearrangement joins TRBV4-1 to TRBJ1-1, with D possibly being TRBD1 (6 bases). The CDR3 has 13 residues. The V end lost 7 bases, the J end lost 0 bases, and 9 bases lay between the germline ends. Germline V gene lookup returns CDR1 MGHRA and CDR2 YSYEKL. CDR3 nucleotide sequence: TGCGCCAGCACCAGGGGCATGAACACTGAAGCTTTCTTT. Encoded protein: CASTRGMNTEAFF.

The rearrangement uses TRBV20-1 and TRBJ2-3, with 10 bases aligning to TRBD2. Germline V gives CDR1 DFQATT, CDR2 SNEGSKA (reference sequence). This CDR3 is 14 amino acids long. With V trimmed by 7 bases and J by 0 bases, 4 bases remained unmatched. The CDR3 coding sequence is TGCAGTGTCATAGCGGGGGGTAGCACAGATACGCAGTATTTT. This encodes CSVIAGGSTDTQYF.

This clonotype was seen many times. The chain employs TRBV29-1 and TRBJ1-1; no firm D call. Germline CDR1 reads SQVTM; CDR2 reads ANQGSEA. CDR3 length: 12 amino acids. With 4 bases removed from V and 2 bases from J, the gap between germline ends came to 8 bases. The CDR3 coding sequence is TGCAGCGTTGCAGTAGAAAACACTGAAGCTTTCTTT. Its protein is CSVAVENTEAFF.

This clonotype was detected ten times or more. The chain couples TRBV7-2 to TRBJ2-3; D is perhaps TRBD2 (5 bases). This CDR3 region has 14 residues. The V end lost 5 bases, the J end lost 5 bases, and 14 bases lay between the germline ends. In germline, CDR1 is SGHTA, CDR2 FQGNSA. Here the CDR3 reads CASSADLRGDTQYF. CDR3 coding DNA: TGTGCCAGCAGCGCAGATCTCCGGGGAGATACGCAGTATTTT.

This clonotype was counted at least ten times. The V gene is TRBV5-1, the J gene TRBJ2-3; either TRBD1 or TRBD2 may fit D (5 bases each). CDR3 length equals 15 residues. Trimming left V 2 bases short and J 2 bases short, with 12 bases between. Germline V gene sequence: CDR1 SGHRS, CDR2 YFSETQ. Written as DNA, the CDR3 is TGCGCCAGCAGCTTTTCCACGGGGACCACAGATACGCAGTATTTT. Its protein is CASSFSTGTTDTQYF.

There are many counts of this clonotype. The V and J genes are TRBV4-2 and TRBJ2-4; tentatively, D is TRBD1 or TRBD2 (6 bases each). CDR3 length: 15 residues. The germline V gene has CDR1 LGHNA and CDR2 YNFKEQ. Trimming took 5 bases from V and 1 from J, leaving 12 bases between them. CDR3 coding DNA: TGTGCCAGCAGCGAGGGGGGCTTGGCCAAAAACATTCAGTACTTC. It codes for CASSEGGLAKNIQYF.

In its sample, this clonotype was seen many times. This CDR3 reads CASKGVPDEQFF. In nucleotides, the CDR3 is TGTGCCAGCAAGGGAGTTCCCGATGAGCAGTTCTTC. The V call is TRBV6-2 or TRBV6-3, the J call TRBJ2-1; D may be TRBD2 (5 bases). Trimming stripped 7 bases from V and 8 bases from J, with 12 bases between. The CDR3 is 12 residues long. CDR1 is MNHEY and CDR2 is SVGEGT in the germline V gene.

This clonotype came up many times. The genes are TRBV12-3 or TRBV12-4 and TRBJ1-1; 7 bases are shared with TRBD1. The ends lost 5 bases at V and 5 bases at J; junction bases unmatched: 8. The CDR3 covers 14 residues. CDR3 nucleotide sequence: TGTGCCAGCAGTCCCACAGGGGTGGGGACTGAAGCTTTCTTT. Its translation: CASSPTGVGTEAFF.

This clonotype was recorded many times. The V gene is TRBV5-1, the J gene TRBJ1-1, with TRBD1 as a possible D gene (5 bases). V was shortened by 2 bases and J by 8 bases, with 16 bases between the two germline ends. The germline gives CDR1 SGHRS, CDR2 YFSETQ. This CDR3 spans 14 amino acids. The CDR3, as DNA: TGCGCCAGCAGCTTAGGACACCTCGAGGAGGAAGCTTTCTTT. It translates to CASSLGHLEEEAFF. The variable domain in full, completed from reference TRBV5-1 and TRBJ1-1, reads KAGVTQTPRYLIKTRGQQVTLSCSPISGHRSVSWYQQTPGQGLQFLFEYFSETQRNKGNFPGRFSGRQFSNSRSEMNVSTLELGDSALYLCASSLGHLEEEAFFGQGTRLTVV.

This sequence joins TRBV29-1 and TRBJ2-3; no clear D gene. Germline values: CDR1 SQVTM, CDR2 ANQGSEA. V was pared by 7 bases and J by 0 bases, with 11 bases between. The CDR3 has 13 amino acids. The CDR3 reads CSGNRGSTDTQYF. The CDR3 coding sequence is TGCAGCGGAAACCGAGGCAGCACAGATACGCAGTATTTT.

This clonotype has ten or more counts. The chain couples TRBV18 to TRBJ2-1; the match to TRBD1 covers 9 bases. Trimming cost V 4 bases and J 7 bases; bases outside gene matches: 17. This CDR3 comprises 18 residues. Germline V gene lookup returns CDR1 KGHSH and CDR2 LQKENI. The CDR3 spells CASSQLSLGQGSANEQFF. The CDR3 DNA follows: TGTGCCAGCTCACAACTTAGCCTGGGACAGGGCTCGGCGAATGAGCAGTTCTTC.

This clonotype was found many times. The chain combines TRBV20-1 with TRBJ2-3; a possible D gene is TRBD2 (6 bases). Germline V gene lookup returns CDR1 DFQATT and CDR2 SNEGSKA (reference sequence). Trimming took 6 bases from V and 5 from J, leaving 21 bases between them. This CDR3 is 15 amino acids long. The CDR3 loop is CSAHRTIRRGDTQYF. The CDR3 DNA reads as TGCAGTGCCCACCGGACTATTAGAAGAGGAGATACGCAGTATTTT.

This clonotype occurred many times. The chain uses TRBV27 and TRBJ1-2; D might be TRBD1 (5 bases). The CDR3 is 13 amino acids. The V end lost 3 bases, the J end lost 2 bases, and 7 bases lay between the germline ends. CDR1 is MNHEY and CDR2 is SMNVEV in the germline V gene (reference sequence). CDR3 sequence reads: CASSFGGNYGYTF. The CDR3 region has the DNA TGTGCCAGCAGTTTCGGGGGAAACTATGGCTACACCTTC.

The table lists this clonotype with many counts. V is TRBV7-9 and J is TRBJ2-2; D may be TRBD1 (6 bases). This CDR3 is built from 17 residues. Trimming took off 4 bases at V and 0 bases at J, with 15 bases between the two ends. CDR1 is SEHNR, CDR2 FQNEAQ, per germline (reference sequence). This CDR3 is CASSYSRTVANTGELFF. The CDR3 region has the DNA TGTGCCAGCAGCTACTCAAGGACAGTCGCGAACACCGGGGAGCTGTTTTTT.

This clonotype came up many times. The V and J genes are TRBV7-2 and TRBJ1-3; no reliable D call. Germline loops: CDR1 SGHTA, CDR2 FQGNSA. The CDR3 covers 14 residues. The V end lost 2 bases, the J end lost 2 bases, and 7 bases lay between the germline ends. CDR3 residues: CASSLMLAGNTIYF. Written as DNA, the CDR3 is TGTGCCAGCAGCTTAATGTTGGCTGGAAACACCATATATTTT. Full variable domain (remainder filled in from reference TRBV7-2 and TRBJ1-3): GAGVSQSPSNKVTEKGKDVELRCDPISGHTALYWYRQSLGQGLEFLIYFQGNSAPDKSGLPSDRFSAERTGGSVSTLTIQRTQQEDSAVYLCASSLMLAGNTIYFGEGSWLTVV.

This clonotype was seen only a few times. This sequence joins TRBV7-9 and TRBJ2-2, with TRBD2 matching over 7 bases. V lost 8 bases and J lost 1; bases outside the gene matches: 4. Germline V gives CDR1 SEHNR, CDR2 FQNEAQ (reference sequence). The CDR3 contains 14 residues. The CDR3 region is CASEERGNTGELFF. The CDR3 DNA is TGTGCCAGCGAGGAGCGGGGGAACACCGGGGAGCTGTTTTTT.

The sample holds many counts of this clonotype. The genes are TRBV5-1 and TRBJ1-1; D is possibly TRBD1 (6 bases). The CDR3 runs to 15 residues. Germline V CDR1 and CDR2: SGHRS, YFSETQ. V lost 3 bases and J 3 bases, leaving 15 bases between the germline ends. The DNA for the CDR3 is TGCGCCAGCAGCTGGGACCGGGACACATACACTGAAGCTTTCTTT. Its protein is CASSWDRDTYTEAFF.